This T cell receptor beta chain was found in a study of blood T cell repertoires in COVID-19. Study details: The samples span acute and convalescent COVID-19 from the United States, Italy and Spain. PBMCs, B-cell-depleted T cells, or T cells provided the cDNA or gDNA that made up the material.

This clone was found a few times. Method: immunoSEQ multiplex PCR; TCRdb's copy keeps in-frame clones and lacks some. The sample shows tens of thousands of clones, roughly 82% of them seen only once. The sequence was collected from a man in his sixties with acute or convalescent COVID-19. The sequenced sample consisted of peripheral blood.

The CDR3 loop reads CAWSVLAGGLFF. The CDR3 coding sequence is TGTGCCTGGAGTGTACTAGCGGGGGGGCTGTTCTTC. The chain couples TRBV30 to TRBJ2-1, with 13 bases identical to TRBD2. V was clipped by 0 bases and J by 15 bases; unmatched bases: 2. Per germline, CDR1 GTSNPN and CDR2 SVGIG (reference sequence). The CDR3 is 12 residues long.